Below, 13 T cell receptor beta chains from the same sample are listed, as sequenced in a study of OX40 agonist ivuxolimab in advanced cancers. Sequencing was performed with immunoSEQ multiplex PCR; in TCRdb, only in-frame clones are kept and a portion is missing. The table lists about 73,000 clones, approximately 86% of them singletons. Sequenced here: CD4+ or CD8+ T cells sorted from blood, sampled in a trial of the OX40 agonist ivuxolimab. Receptors originate from an adult with an advanced solid tumor such as melanoma, head and neck, liver or kidney cancer.

V and J are TRBV15 and TRBJ1-2; D might be TRBD1 (5 bases). This CDR3 comprises 14 residues. CDR1 LNHNV and CDR2 YYDKDF come from the germline V gene (reference sequence). Trimming stripped 1 base from V and 4 bases from J, with 10 bases between. CDR3 sequence: CATSRVGHTYGYTF. The CDR3 bases are TGTGCCACCAGCAGAGTTGGACATACCTATGGCTACACCTTC.

The rearrangement uses TRBV19 and TRBJ2-2, with 9 bases identical to TRBD2. V was pared by 6 bases and J by 6 bases, with 8 bases of the junction left unmatched. Germline CDR1 LNHDA, CDR2 SQIVND (reference sequence). The CDR3 consists of 15 residues. The CDR3 reads CASRYPGLAAGELFF. CDR3 in DNA: TGTGCCAGTAGATACCCGGGACTAGCCGCCGGGGAGCTGTTTTTT.

The chain recombines TRBV19 with TRBJ1-6, with D possibly matching TRBD1 (5 bases). Trimming pared 7 bases from V and 4 bases from J, leaving 11 bases between. The CDR3 consists of 14 residues. In germline, CDR1 is LNHDA, CDR2 SQIVND (reference sequence). The CDR3 DNA sequence: TGTGCCAGTACTAAAAGGGGTTATAATTCACCCCTCCACTTT. This translates into CASTKRGYNSPLHF.

This clone was counted only a few times. The chain uses TRBV28 and TRBJ2-7, with 10 nucleotides matching TRBD1. CDR1 is MDHEN, CDR2 SYDVKM, per germline. Trimming cost V 11 bases and J 2 bases; bases outside gene matches: 9. This CDR3 comprises 14 residues. The CDR3 nucleotides read TGTGCCGGCAAGGGACAGGGGCCCCCCTACGAGCAGTACTTC. This encodes CAGKGQGPPYEQYF.

This clone was found a few times. J is TRBJ1-2 and V is TRBV6-5; D gene ambiguous. From germline, CDR1 is MNHEY and CDR2 SVGAGI. This CDR3 has 13 residues. V lost 4 bases, J lost 1 base, and 7 bases lay in between. CDR3 sequence: CASSLGSNYGYTF. The CDR3 bases are TGTGCCAGCAGTTTGGGCAGTAACTATGGCTACACCTTC.

V is TRBV2 and J is TRBJ1-4; a weak D match, TRBD1 (5 bases). The CDR3 runs to 14 residues. Trimming removed 1 base at V and 5 bases at J, with 8 bases between. Germline V lookup: CDR1 SNHLY, CDR2 FYNNEI. The CDR3 DNA sequence: TGTGCCAGCAGTGAAGGTCAGGGAAATGAAAAACTGTTTTTT. This gives the protein CASSEGQGNEKLFF.

V usage is TRBV5-4 and J usage is TRBJ1-1; D uncertain. Trimming pared 6 bases from V and 12 bases from J, leaving 18 bases between. The CDR3 has 12 amino acids. Germline CDR1 reads SGHNT; CDR2 reads YYREEE (reference sequence). CDR3 DNA sequence: TGTGCCAGCACCGACTTAAATCTGGGAACTTTCTTT. Protein product: CASTDLNLGTFF.

The V and J genes are TRBV5-1 and TRBJ2-1; no firm D call. V lost 1 base and J 0 bases, leaving 8 bases between the germline ends. CDR3 length equals 15 residues. CDR1 SGHRS and CDR2 YFSETQ come from the germline V gene. CDR3 DNA: TGCGCCAGCAGCTTGATCATCACCTCCTACAATGAGCAGTTCTTC. It codes for CASSLIITSYNEQFF.

The V call is TRBV4-3, the J call TRBJ1-2; D gene unclear. V lost 1 base and J 4 bases, leaving 4 bases between the germline ends. This CDR3 is 12 amino acids long. Germline V gene data show CDR1 as LGHNA and CDR2 as YSLEER. The CDR3 protein is CASSQGVYGYTF. The CDR3 DNA follows: TGCGCCAGCAGCCAAGGAGTCTATGGCTACACCTTC.

The V gene is TRBV9, the J gene TRBJ1-1; D possibly corresponds to TRBD1 (6 bases). CDR1 SGDLS and CDR2 YYNGEE come from the germline V gene. V lost 4 bases and J 0 bases, leaving 13 bases between the germline ends. The CDR3 has 15 amino acids. The CDR3 region has the DNA TGTGCCAGCAGCCCCCGGCAGGGGATGAACACTGAAGCTTTCTTT. It yields the protein CASSPRQGMNTEAFF.

The chain carries TRBV2 and TRBJ1-4; D not resolved. Trimming took off 9 bases at V and 3 bases at J, with 14 bases between the two ends. The CDR3 extends over 14 amino acids. CDR1 and CDR2 (germline): SNHLY, FYNNEI. CDR3 loop: CASHWVSANEKLFF. CDR3 coding DNA: TGTGCCAGTCATTGGGTTTCGGCTAATGAAAAACTGTTTTTT.

The chain employs TRBV15 and TRBJ1-2; D ambiguous. This CDR3 has 12 amino acids. Trimming took 0 bases from V and 7 from J, leaving 6 bases between them. Germline assignment: CDR1 LNHNV and CDR2 YYDKDF (reference sequence). CDR3 sequence (DNA): TGTGCCACCAGCAGAGATTTTGGTGGCTACACCTTC. Translation gives CATSRDFGGYTF.

The gene calls are TRBV6-1 and TRBJ2-7, with 7 bases fitting TRBD1. The V segment lost 4 bases and the J segment 2 bases; nucleotides outside the gene matches: 5. The CDR3 has 14 amino acids. In germline, CDR1 is MNHNS, CDR2 SASEGT. The CDR3 DNA sequence: TGTGCCAGCAGTGGCAGGGGGATGCCCTACGAGCAGTACTTC. Protein: CASSGRGMPYEQYF.